These T cell receptor beta chains were read from a single sample in a study of identifying expanded T cells in peripheral blood. Clones were sequenced by immunoSEQ multiplex PCR, and TCRdb holds only the in-frame ones, with some missing. The data contain some 90,000 clones, approximately 83% of them seen just once; the ten biggest clones take up roughly 5.3%. The sample consisted of blood. The receptors shown here come from a person aged 18 to 75 in good health. Both conserved end residues are part of each CDR3. D genes are given only for firm matches. Only some rows state a clone size, as once, few, many or a class for expanded clones.

abundance: .
j_gene: TRBJ2-7
v_gene: TRBV2
d_gene: .
CDR3nt: TGTGCCAGCCGCCCCGGTAGGTACGAGCAGTACTTC
CDR3aa: CASRPGRYEQYF

abundance: .
j_gene: TRBJ2-1
v_gene: TRBV9
d_gene: TRBD2
CDR3nt: TGTGCCAGCAGCGTAGCTAAACGGGGGGGCCGTCCCCGAGATGAGCAGTTCTTC
CDR3aa: CASSVAKRGGRPRDEQFF

abundance: .
j_gene: TRBJ1-1
v_gene: TRBV27
d_gene: .
CDR3nt: TGTGCCAGCAGCACTCAAGGGGGGGGAGGAGAAGCTTTCTTT
CDR3aa: CASSTQGGGGEAFF

abundance: .
j_gene: TRBJ1-2
v_gene: TRBV7-9
d_gene: .
CDR3nt: TGTGCCAGCAGCTTAGGTGACGGGTATGGCTACACCTTC
CDR3aa: CASSLGDGYGYTF

abundance: .
j_gene: TRBJ2-5
v_gene: TRBV7-9
d_gene: .
CDR3nt: TGTGCCAGCAGCTTAGGAATGGAAGGGTTGCAAGAGACCCAGTACTTC
CDR3aa: CASSLGMEGLQETQYF

abundance: once
j_gene: TRBJ1-1
v_gene: TRBV5-6
d_gene: .
CDR3nt: TGTGCCAGCAGCGGTGTATGGGGGCAGGAGAACACTGAAGCTTTCTTT
CDR3aa: CASSGVWGQENTEAFF

abundance: .
j_gene: TRBJ1-4
v_gene: TRBV7-7
d_gene: .
CDR3nt: TGTGCCAGCAGCTCTACCTCAGGCGAAAAACTGTTTTTT
CDR3aa: CASSSTSGEKLFF

abundance: once
j_gene: TRBJ2-5
v_gene: TRBV11-2
d_gene: .
CDR3nt: TGTGCCAGCAGCTTAAAAGAGACCCAGTACTTC
CDR3aa: CASSLKETQYF

abundance: once
j_gene: TRBJ1-2
v_gene: TRBV19
d_gene: TRBD1
CDR3nt: TGTGCCAGTAATGACAGGGTCTATGGCTACACCTTC
CDR3aa: CASNDRVYGYTF

abundance: .
j_gene: TRBJ1-2
v_gene: TRBV19
d_gene: .
CDR3nt: TGTGCCAGTAGGGCGTCAGCAGCTTCTTTCTATGGCTACACCTTC
CDR3aa: CASRASAASFYGYTF

abundance: .
j_gene: TRBJ1-1
v_gene: TRBV2
d_gene: TRBD1
CDR3nt: TGTGCCAGCAGTGAAGCGCGGGGAACAGGGGCTTTCACTGAAGCTTTCTTT
CDR3aa: CASSEARGTGAFTEAFF

abundance: few
j_gene: TRBJ1-1
v_gene: TRBV4-3
d_gene: .
CDR3nt: TGCGCCAGCAGGGCCGTATTGGGACTCCCGAACACTGAAGCTTTCTTT
CDR3aa: CASRAVLGLPNTEAFF

abundance: .
j_gene: TRBJ1-1
v_gene: TRBV2
d_gene: TRBD1
CDR3nt: TGTGCCAGCAGAAGACAGGGGGAGGGTGAAGCTTTCTTT
CDR3aa: CASRRQGEGEAFF

abundance: .
j_gene: TRBJ2-4
v_gene: TRBV6-6
d_gene: .
CDR3nt: TGTGCCAGCAGTTCACTAGCCAAAAACATTCAGTACTTC
CDR3aa: CASSSLAKNIQYF

abundance: .
j_gene: TRBJ2-7
v_gene: TRBV25-1
d_gene: .
CDR3nt: TGTGCCAGCAGCCAGGGGGGGTTAGCCTACGAGCAGTACTTC
CDR3aa: CASSQGGLAYEQYF